A single sample gave rise to the 2 T cell receptor beta chains below, sequenced in a study of cytomegalovirus exposure and HLA in healthy donors. Primers: 60 Vbeta forward and 13 Jbeta reverse. TCRdb keeps only in-frame clones here, not all; method: immunoSEQ multiplex PCR. The sample holds about 160,000 clones, 80% to 90% seen once. Sequencing used PBMCs. The receptors stem from a man aged 45-60 years in good health and CMV-seropositive.

Here the CDR3 DNA reads TGTGCCAGCAGCCTTTTAGCGGGGGCCCTTTCCGAGCAGTACTTC. Translation gives CASSLLAGALSEQYF. This chain uses TRBV14 with TRBJ2-7, with 9 bases that match TRBD2. The V segment lost 4 bases and the J segment 6 bases; nucleotides outside the gene matches: 10. Germline V CDR1 and CDR2: SGHDN, FVKESK. The CDR3 is 15 residues long.

A single count supports this clone. The V gene is TRBV27, the J gene TRBJ1-4; 7 bases align to TRBD1. This CDR3 region has 15 residues. Per germline, CDR1 MNHEY and CDR2 SMNVEV (reference sequence). V lost 6 bases, J lost 3 bases, and 7 bases stayed unmatched. The CDR3 reads CASRDLQGPNEKLFF. DNA for the CDR3: TGTGCCAGCAGGGATTTACAGGGGCCTAATGAAAAACTGTTTTTT.